This T cell receptor beta chain was documented in a study of T cells in Graves' hyperthyroidism and ophthalmopathy. Overall study results and limits: The blood repertoire included most of the expanded thyroid clonotypes above 0.001.

The junction had 4 bases not matched to a gene; V was cut back by 6 bases and J by 2 bases. Germline V gene sequence: CDR1 MNHEY, CDR2 SVGEGT. The CDR3 spans 14 residues. RNA transcripts yielded amplified TCR beta CDR3 regions. First-round RT-PCR targeting the TCR CDR3 was performed with the HTBI primer set. TCRdb passed the multiplex PCR reads through MiXCR, listing each CDR3 protein once. The table records under 350,000 distinct CDR3 sequences, roughly 18% of them present only once. There are a few counts of this clonotype. Its antigen is not identified. This clonotype originated in a woman aged 45-60 years with Graves' hyperthyroidism. The J gene is TRBJ1-2, the V gene TRBV6-2 or TRBV6-3; 9 bases are shared with TRBD1. Sequencing was done on a sample of blood. The CDR3 is CASRNGQGNYGYTF. The DNA for the CDR3 is TGTGCCAGCAGAAATGGACAGGGGAACTATGGCTACACCTTC.